This entry describes one T cell receptor (beta chain). This clone was counted many times. No antigen is known for it. No qualities accompany the bases; no much larger clone lies one base away. The sample belongs to a study of metastatic and nonmetastatic thyroid tumors (dated by TCRdb to 2020 to 2022). Background on the whole study: Repertoires from peripheral blood and from tumor or nodule tissue samples of malignant and benign thyroid patients were compared.

Receptor libraries were prepared by PCR. Instrument used: Illumina HiSeq 4000. High-throughput sequencing was used to profile the TCR beta-chain CDR3 region of each patient. In the original analysis: A classifier to discriminate distant-metastatic papillary thyroid cancer patients was built from CDR3 differences across clinicopathological groups. The Shannon index was used to assess repertoire diversity, and the Morisita-Horn index was used to assess tumor-blood repertoire similarity. Clones were called with MiXCR by TCRdb after fastp trimmed the public reads at Q25, and only in-frame beta chains were retained. TCRdb's processing, not the authors', yielded these V and J calls. Present in this sample are roughly 20,000 clones, roughly 18% of which were seen just once. The top ten hold over 20% of the sample. Before undergoing thyroid surgery, none of the patients had been given any kind of treatment. Using T-cell receptor beta sequencing, the researchers looked back retrospectively at clinical samples from patients, gathered between about 2012 and 2018.

Overall study outcomes, separate from this receptor: In both blood and tumor samples, TCR beta diversity was reported to be significantly higher in malignant tumors than in benign nodules.

The germline V gene (reference sequence) gives CDR1 as LGHDT and CDR2 as YNNKEL. The CDR3, cysteine through phenylalanine, is 15 amino acids long. CDR3 DNA is the only sequence kept; it has 45 bases, read in frame from the first base. V is shortened by 1 base, J by 5 bases, and the region joining them spans 12 bases. The sample consisted of blood. The TCR was taken from a male donor with papillary thyroid cancer or a benign thyroid nodule (not recorded which). Some clones in this sample may be carry-over from other donors' samples. The rearrangement joined TRBV3-1 to TRBJ1-5; a confident D gene designation cannot be given. The DNA is TGTGCCAGCAGCCAAGCTGCCTCAGGCGATCAGCCCCAGCATTTT. Its protein reads: CASSQAASGDQPQHF.